This is a list of T cell receptor beta chains from one sample in a study. TCRdb passed the RT-PCR reads through MiXCR, listing each CDR3 protein once. The sample has about 680,000 distinct CDR3 sequences; approximately 15% are singletons. The source material was memory CD4+ T cells from blood. The receptors derive from a female donor in good health, serving as a healthy control. The CDR3 runs from the conserved cysteine through the conserved F or W. Fields, in order: D gene, J gene, V gene, clone size, CDR3 protein, CDR3 DNA. The D gene is left open where the match is weak. Clone size is shown for a subset of rows, as once, few, many or a class of expanded clone.

D gene: .; J gene: TRBJ1-1; V gene: TRBV6-6; clone size: .; CDR3 protein: CASSDRGSPGTEAFF; CDR3 DNA: TGTGCCAGCAGCGATAGGGGCAGCCCGGGCACTGAAGCTTTCTTT
D gene: .; J gene: TRBJ2-5; V gene: TRBV28; clone size: .; CDR3 protein: CASSLRGLEGETQYF; CDR3 DNA: TGTGCCAGCAGTTTAAGGGGGCTGGAGGGAGAGACCCAGTACTTC
D gene: .; J gene: TRBJ1-2; V gene: TRBV4-1; clone size: many; CDR3 protein: CASSQPSAGRPYGYTF; CDR3 DNA: TGCGCCAGCAGCCAACCCTCGGCGGGGCGGCCCTATGGCTACACCTTC
D gene: .; J gene: TRBJ1-4; V gene: TRBV5-5; clone size: .; CDR3 protein: CASSSRPASEKLFF; CDR3 DNA: TGTGCCAGCAGCTCGCGACCGGCGAGCGAAAAACTGTTTTTT
D gene: .; J gene: TRBJ2-1; V gene: TRBV18; clone size: few; CDR3 protein: CASSKAGPSAANEQFF; CDR3 DNA: TGTGCCAGCTCAAAAGCCGGGCCATCGGCAGCCAATGAGCAGTTCTTC
D gene: .; J gene: TRBJ2-3; V gene: TRBV20-1; clone size: few; CDR3 protein: CSASPPIGDTQYF; CDR3 DNA: TGCAGTGCGAGCCCCCCGATCGGGGATACGCAGTATTTT
D gene: .; J gene: TRBJ1-3; V gene: TRBV7-9; clone size: few; CDR3 protein: CASSPVGGANTIYF; CDR3 DNA: TGTGCCAGCAGCCCTGTGGGAGGAGCGAACACCATATATTTT
D gene: TRBD1; J gene: TRBJ1-5; V gene: TRBV20-1; clone size: few; CDR3 protein: CSAEQGVGNQPQHF; CDR3 DNA: TGCAGTGCTGAACAGGGGGTTGGCAATCAGCCCCAGCATTTT
D gene: .; J gene: TRBJ1-5; V gene: TRBV7-2; clone size: .; CDR3 protein: CASSFVGNSNQPQHF; CDR3 DNA: TGTGCCAGCAGCTTCGTGGGGAATAGCAATCAGCCCCAGCATTTT
D gene: .; J gene: TRBJ2-5; V gene: TRBV7-9; clone size: many; CDR3 protein: CASSLVTGQETQYF; CDR3 DNA: TGTGCCAGCAGCTTAGTAACAGGGCAAGAGACCCAGTACTTC
D gene: .; J gene: TRBJ1-3; V gene: TRBV7-3; clone size: few; CDR3 protein: CASSLVGTPGNTIYF; CDR3 DNA: TGTGCCAGCAGCTTAGTCGGGACACCTGGAAACACCATATATTTT
D gene: .; J gene: TRBJ2-3; V gene: TRBV5-1; clone size: .; CDR3 protein: CASSLAQGGTDTQYF; CDR3 DNA: TGCGCCAGCAGCTTGGCGCAGGGCGGCACAGATACGCAGTATTTT
D gene: .; J gene: TRBJ2-7; V gene: TRBV7-2; clone size: many; CDR3 protein: CASSLVGLGYEQYF; CDR3 DNA: TGTGCCAGCAGCTTAGTTGGCTTGGGCTACGAGCAGTACTTC
D gene: TRBD1; J gene: TRBJ1-5; V gene: TRBV29-1; clone size: .; CDR3 protein: CSVGGQNQPQHF; CDR3 DNA: TGCAGCGTTGGGGGACAGAATCAGCCCCAGCATTTT
D gene: TRBD2; J gene: TRBJ2-3; V gene: TRBV7-2; clone size: few; CDR3 protein: CASSLASGGDTQYF; CDR3 DNA: TGTGCCAGCAGCTTAGCGAGCGGGGGAGATACGCAGTATTTT
D gene: .; J gene: TRBJ1-5; V gene: TRBV7-3; clone size: .; CDR3 protein: CASSLTRTGYDQPQHF; CDR3 DNA: TGTGCCAGCAGCTTAACGCGTACAGGGTATGATCAGCCCCAGCATTTT
D gene: TRBD1; J gene: TRBJ1-3; V gene: TRBV11-2; clone size: .; CDR3 protein: CASSSRDRGPNTIYF; CDR3 DNA: TGTGCCAGCAGCTCACGGGACAGGGGACCAAACACCATATATTTT
D gene: .; J gene: TRBJ2-3; V gene: TRBV3-1; clone size: .; CDR3 protein: CASSPSSPSSGGTDTQYF; CDR3 DNA: TGTGCCAGCAGCCCATCTTCGCCGTCCAGCGGAGGCACAGATACGCAGTATTTT
D gene: .; J gene: TRBJ1-2; V gene: TRBV28; clone size: .; CDR3 protein: CASSLVLYGYTF; CDR3 DNA: TGTGCCAGCAGTCTGGTCCTCTATGGCTACACCTTC
D gene: .; J gene: TRBJ1-2; V gene: TRBV18; clone size: .; CDR3 protein: CASSPGRANYGYTF; CDR3 DNA: TGTGCCAGCTCACCAGGTAGAGCTAACTATGGCTACACCTTC
D gene: .; J gene: TRBJ2-7; V gene: TRBV5-6; clone size: few; CDR3 protein: CASSLEGSPLYEQYF; CDR3 DNA: TGTGCCAGCAGCTTGGAGGGCTCCCCCCTCTACGAGCAGTACTTC